This TCR beta chain was documented in a study of blood T cells in healthy people across ages (dated by TCRdb to between 2014 and 2017). Background on the whole study: In model experiments, template switching captured roughly one uniquely barcoded TCR beta cDNA molecule for every two T cells. Two additional independent replicas of 1 million unique cDNA reads from the same blood draw were analyzed for two donors (one aged 18 to 30 and one aged 80 or older). The donors were split into four age groups: young (average around 17 years), middle-aged (roughly 39), aged (more than 60) and long-lived (82). Using deep sequencing normalized with unique cDNA molecular identifiers, the study measured how TCR beta repertoire diversity changes with age. Donors of different ages were randomly distributed across sequencing lanes to avoid experimental bias. The study at large found these results: The CMV infection status of donors was not known, potentially confounding age-related changes in expanded clonotypes. Estimates of total diversity based on one million sequenced T cells were considered lower bounds and underestimates. There was a strong correlation between observed TCR beta diversity and the percentage of naive T cells measured by flow cytometry. Compared with the aged group, more naive CD4+ T cells, fewer expanded clones and increased TCR diversity were shown by the long-lived group, suggesting age selection. Observed TCR beta diversity per million T cells fell roughly linearly with age, and a significant reduction was already apparent by age about 38. Conclusive comparison of naive and antigen-experienced compartments was prevented by the profiling of bulk unsorted PBMCs.

Details on this clonotype: Its recognized antigen is unknown. Nothing much larger sits one base from this clone, and base qualities are not available.

Libraries were made using 5' RACE. Sequencing instrument: Illumina HiSeq 2500. A second 7 to 11 cycle PCR used a sample-barcoded 5' primer and a J-beta primer mix. Each TCR beta cDNA molecule received a unique molecular identifier from a template-switch 5' adaptor carrying 12 random nucleotides. At least 2.5 million CDR3-containing paired-end reads were obtained from each sample. The Mint cDNA synthesis kit, primed by a TRBC-specific oligonucleotide, was used to synthesize first-strand cDNA from all RNA. All cDNA was treated with uracil-DNA glycosylase and then went through a first 18-cycle PCR with the universal primers M1SS and BC2_uni_R. As for how the authors treated the data: Normalization of each sample was performed by random selection of 1 million high-quality reads, each carrying a distinct molecular identifier. Instead of being binned into consensus sequences, reads with shared molecular identifiers were discarded. MiTCR, set to a Q25 quality threshold and the strictest error-elimination algorithm, was used for CDR3 identification, clonotype clustering and error correction. A nonparametric unseen species model using Euler transformation provided a lower-bound estimate of total TCR beta diversity. TCRdb redid the processing of the public reads, applying fastp at Q25 and MiXCR, and retained in-frame beta chains. Rows are combined by CDR3 protein, so each entry shows the most common genes and DNA. These V and J calls are TCRdb output, not the study's own analysis. Here the sample has over 1.5 million distinct CDR3 sequences; 49% occur a single time. The ten largest clones add up to over 2% of the sample.

The donors were 40 or so Caucasian individuals from Russia, aged roughly 6 to 100 years, who were systemically healthy. Each donor gave 8.5 to 10 milliliters of peripheral blood, collected into EDTA-treated Vacutainer tubes. PBMCs were isolated by Ficoll-Paque density-gradient centrifugation, with at least 6.5 million obtained per sample. Total RNA was extracted from PBMCs with Trizol reagent, with at least 5 micrograms obtained per sample. For every donor, an aliquot of PBMCs went through flow cytometry to measure the percentages of naive CD45RAhigh/CD27high T cells. Including cysteine and phenylalanine, the CDR3 has 18 amino acids. The kept DNA is CDR3 alone, 54 bases in frame from the first base. CDR1 and CDR2 were assigned from the germline V gene as MNHEY and SVGEGT. V loses 0 bases, J loses 6 bases, and the germline ends lie 24 bases apart.

Recombination linked TRBV6-2 or TRBV6-3 to TRBJ2-7, with the D gene tentatively TRBD1 or TRBD2, based on 6 matching bases in each. Material: blood. The sequence was obtained from a middle-aged woman in good health. The CDR3 is CASSYSKGLGGASFEQYF. At the DNA level, the sequence is TGTGCCAGCAGTTACTCGAAGGGGCTCGGGGGCGCGAGTTTCGAGCAGTACTTC.